Listed here are 25 T cell receptor beta chains from one sample, sequenced in a study of blood T cells in healthy people across ages. Then a second PCR, running about 6 to 12 cycles, was carried out with a sample-barcoded 5' primer and a J-beta primer mix. MiXCR, applied by TCRdb to the 5' RACE reads, yields one record per CDR3 protein. This sample has around 1,000,000 distinct CDR3 sequences; under 30% occur once, and the top ten carry about 0.8%. The same data also contributed to another study, on T cells of mothers and their children.

The sample was blood. The receptors were gathered from a girl aged 2-10 years in good health.

The table lists this clonotype with a few counts. This chain joins TRBV7-9 and TRBJ1-4; D possibly corresponds to TRBD1 (6 bases). V was trimmed by 3 bases and J by 12 bases, leaving 14 bases between them. Germline V gene data show CDR1 as SEHNR and CDR2 as FQNEAQ (reference sequence). The CDR3 has 13 amino acids. CDR3 amino acids: CASSFLRGSELFF. CDR3 sequence (DNA): TGTGCCAGCAGCTTCCTCAGGGGCTCAGAACTGTTTTTT.

The gene calls are TRBV9 and TRBJ2-3, with TRBD2 matching over 12 bases. The V gene's germline CDR1 is SGDLS and CDR2 YYNGEE. V lost 3 bases and J lost 1; bases outside the gene matches: 9. CDR3 length: 18 residues. The CDR3 protein is CASSELAGGLGGTDTQYF. As DNA, the CDR3 is TGTGCCAGCAGCGAGCTAGCGGGGGGGCTGGGGGGCACAGATACGCAGTATTTT.

This chain links TRBV5-1 with TRBJ2-1; D may correspond to TRBD1 or TRBD2 (7 bases each). The DNA matches TRBJ2-7 better at its end, which makes the J call doubtful. The germline V gene has CDR1 SGHRS and CDR2 YFSETQ. CDR3 length: 19 residues. CDR3 sequence reads: CASSPRRGLDREVVYEQYF. CDR3 bases: TGCGCCAGCAGCCCCCGGCGGGGGCTCGACAGGGAAGTCGTCTACGAGCAGTACTTC.

The rearrangement links TRBV6-6 to TRBJ1-6, with D uncertain. V dropped 4 bases and J dropped 6 bases, with 19 bases sitting between them. The germline V gene has CDR1 MNHNY and CDR2 SVGAGI (reference sequence). This CDR3 is built from 17 residues. In DNA, the CDR3 is TGTGCCAGCAGTTCGGCAGAACATCCTTTACTTAATTCACCCCTCCACTTT. Its translation is CASSSAEHPLLNSPLHF.

This clonotype came up a few times. V usage is TRBV29-1 and J usage is TRBJ1-3; D is uncertain. V was pared by 5 bases and J by 0 bases, with 5 bases between. The CDR3 runs 12 residues. Germline V CDR1 and CDR2: SQVTM, ANQGSEA. CDR3 bases: TGCAGCGTTCGGGACTCTGGAAACACCATATATTTT. Amino acids: CSVRDSGNTIYF.

This clonotype came up a few times. The V call is TRBV28, the J call TRBJ2-1; 13 nucleotides align to TRBD2. V was pared by 5 bases and J by 8 bases, with 6 bases of the junction left unmatched. The CDR3 covers 15 residues. The germline gives CDR1 MDHEN, CDR2 SYDVKM. CDR3 coding DNA: TGTGCCAGCAGTAAACTAGCGGGAGGGCTCCATGAGCAGTTCTTC. It specifies CASSKLAGGLHEQFF.

A word on this clonotype: Germline is not matched at one junction end, which may reflect a read error. V usage is TRBV28 and J usage is TRBJ2-5; the D gene is possibly TRBD2 (5 bases). In germline, CDR1 is MDHEN, CDR2 SYDVKM. The length of the CDR3 is 14 residues. CDR3 loop: CTSSARRSRETQYF. The CDR3 bases are TGTACCAGCAGCGCAAGGAGGTCTCGGGAGACCCAGTACTTC.

This clonotype was seen only a few times. The chain has TRBV10-3 and TRBJ1-2, with D perhaps matching TRBD1 (6 bases). Trimming took 10 bases from V and 4 from J, leaving 16 bases between them. This CDR3 spans 13 amino acids. From germline, CDR1 is ENHRY and CDR2 SYGVKD. The CDR3 spells CATWGGNGYGYTF. The DNA of the CDR3 is TGTGCCACTTGGGGGGGCAATGGCTATGGCTACACCTTC.

Only a few counts were recorded for this clonotype. The V and J genes are TRBV20-1 and TRBJ2-5; D gene ambiguous. The CDR3 covers 13 residues. Trimming left V 6 bases short and J 3 bases short, with 14 bases between. Germline V gene data show CDR1 as DFQATT and CDR2 as SNEGSKA (reference sequence). This chain's CDR3 is CSALSWGEETQYF. In DNA, the CDR3 is TGCAGTGCCCTAAGTTGGGGTGAAGAGACCCAGTACTTC.

V gene TRBV20-1 combines with J gene TRBJ2-3, with 9 nucleotides matching TRBD1. Germline V gene sequence: CDR1 DFQATT, CDR2 SNEGSKA (reference sequence). This CDR3 has 12 amino acids. V lost 4 bases, J lost 14 bases, and 10 bases stayed unmatched. This CDR3 is CSATDRGPERYF. For the CDR3, the DNA is TGCAGTGCTACGGACAGGGGCCCCGAAAGGTATTTT.

There are a few counts of this clonotype. The chain carries TRBV4-2 and TRBJ2-2, with D perhaps TRBD1 (5 bases). The CDR3 has 19 residues. Between the trimmed V and J ends, which lost 0 bases and 1 base, there was a span of 18 bases. The V gene's germline CDR1 is LGHNA and CDR2 YNFKEQ. In nucleotides, the CDR3 is TGTGCCAGCAGCCAAGATCGGACACGAACCTCAAGGAACACCGGGGAGCTGTTTTTT. Translation: CASSQDRTRTSRNTGELFF.

This rearrangement joins TRBV9 to TRBJ1-3, with 8 bases identical to TRBD1. The CDR3 length is 16 residues. Germline V gene sequence: CDR1 SGDLS, CDR2 YYNGEE. Germline trimming cut 4 bases from V and 2 bases from J; bases unmatched to any gene: 8. The CDR3 protein is CASSPWDRQPGNTIYF. Here the CDR3 DNA reads TGTGCCAGCAGCCCCTGGGACAGGCAACCTGGAAACACCATATATTTT. The whole variable domain, filled in from reference TRBV9 and TRBJ1-3, reads DSGVTQTPKHLITATGQRVTLRCSPRSGDLSVYWYQQSLDQGLQFLIQYYNGEERAKGNILERFSAQQFPDLHSELNLSSLELGDSALYFCASSPWDRQPGNTIYFGEGSWLTVV.

This chain uses TRBV29-1 with TRBJ2-7; D is perhaps TRBD1 (5 bases). Per the germline V gene, CDR1 is SQVTM and CDR2 is ANQGSEA. The CDR3 contains 14 residues. Deletions cut 6 bases from V and 4 bases from J, with 19 bases between. The CDR3 protein is CSVQLRQGLYEQYF. CDR3 nucleotide sequence: TGCAGCGTGCAATTGAGGCAGGGCCTTTACGAGCAGTACTTC.

This clonotype came up a few times. The chain joins TRBV24-1 to TRBJ2-7; 7 nucleotides line up with TRBD2. The CDR3 is made up of 13 amino acids. V gave up 6 bases and J gave up 5 bases; unmatched junction bases: 6. The V gene's germline CDR1 is KGHDR and CDR2 SFDVKD. The CDR3 DNA reads as TGTGCCACCAGTTCCGGGGGGAATCACGAGCAGTACTTC. It encodes CATSSGGNHEQYF.

This clonotype has just a few counts. V usage is TRBV12-5 and J usage is TRBJ2-5; TRBD2 aligns across 10 bases. Germline V gives CDR1 LGHNT, CDR2 FRNRAP. This CDR3 has 14 residues. Germline trimming cut 8 bases from V and 1 base from J; bases unmatched to any gene: 4. CDR3 residues: CASKTSGIQETQYF. Here the CDR3 DNA reads TGTGCTAGTAAAACTAGCGGGATCCAAGAGACCCAGTACTTC.

This sequence joins TRBV2 and TRBJ2-7; D unresolved. Germline assignment: CDR1 SNHLY and CDR2 FYNNEI. The CDR3 covers 15 residues. V was pared by 3 bases and J by 2 bases, with 14 bases between. CDR3 in DNA: TGTGCCAGCAGTGATCGGTTTCTTAGCCCCTACGAGCAGTACTTC. This sequence encodes CASSDRFLSPYEQYF.

The rearrangement links TRBV10-3 to TRBJ2-3, with TRBD2 matching over 8 bases. CDR3 length: 19 amino acids. V lost 8 bases, J lost 0 bases, and 19 bases stayed unmatched. Per germline, CDR1 ENHRY and CDR2 SYGVKD. CDR3 bases: TGTGCCATCTCCCTCGGGACTAGTCTAGCTTTCTCTAGCACAGATACGCAGTATTTT. Amino acids: CAISLGTSLAFSSTDTQYF.

The chain uses TRBV4-1 and TRBJ2-5, with D possibly being TRBD1 or TRBD2 (5 bases each). The J call is in doubt because the DNA end fits TRBJ2-1 better. The CDR3 runs to 15 residues. Germline V lookup: CDR1 MGHRA, CDR2 YSYEKL. CDR3 in amino acids: CASSPVTPQGHEQFF. As DNA, the CDR3 is TGCGCCAGCAGTCCGGTCACCCCCCAGGGACATGAGCAGTTCTTC.

This clonotype was counted a few times. The gene calls are TRBV6-5 and TRBJ2-2, with a weak D call TRBD1 (5 bases). The CDR3 extends over 14 amino acids. From germline, CDR1 is MNHEY and CDR2 SVGAGI. V shed 2 bases and J shed 4 bases, with 8 bases lying between them. DNA for the CDR3: TGTGCCAGCAGTTACAATCAGGGCACCGGGGAGCTGTTTTTT. Protein: CASSYNQGTGELFF.

The chain joins TRBV6-2 or TRBV6-3 to TRBJ1-1; TRBD1 is a possible D gene (6 bases). Trimming took 5 bases from V and 6 from J, leaving 10 bases between them. Germline CDR1 MNHEY, CDR2 SVGEGT. The CDR3 contains 12 residues. In DNA, the CDR3 is TGTGCCAGCAGTACAGGGTTTGCTGAAGCTTTCTTT. Its protein product is CASSTGFAEAFF.

The chain joins TRBV18 to TRBJ1-1; no firm D call. Trimming removed 5 bases at V and 1 base at J, with 5 bases between. Per the germline V gene, CDR1 is KGHSH and CDR2 is LQKENI. The CDR3 is made up of 12 amino acids. CDR3 coding DNA: TGTGCCAGCTCAACGGCGAACACTGAAGCTTTCTTT. This encodes CASSTANTEAFF.

This clonotype was detected only a few times. V gene TRBV20-1 combines with J gene TRBJ2-3, with TRBD2 matching 9 bases. CDR1 and CDR2 from the germline V gene are DFQATT and SNEGSKA (reference sequence). The CDR3 has 15 amino acids. V was clipped by 5 bases and J by 0 bases; unmatched bases: 6. This CDR3 is CSAGLAFTSTDTQYF. DNA for the CDR3: TGCAGTGCTGGACTAGCGTTTACTAGCACAGATACGCAGTATTTT.

The chain carries TRBV2 and TRBJ1-5; D ambiguous. The CDR3 length is 13 residues. The ends were cut back, 6 bases at V and 0 bases at J, with 6 bases in the middle. The V gene's germline CDR1 is SNHLY and CDR2 FYNNEI. The CDR3 sequence: CASRSYSNQPQHF. CDR3 DNA: TGTGCCAGCAGAAGCTATAGCAATCAGCCCCAGCATTTT.

This clonotype was picked up one time. This chain links TRBV29-1 with TRBJ2-7, with D perhaps TRBD2 (6 bases). V was trimmed by 5 bases and J by 3 bases, leaving 17 bases between them. CDR3 length equals 14 residues. Germline CDR1 is SQVTM and CDR2 is ANQGSEA. CDR3: CSVWSGETNYEQYF. The CDR3 coding sequence is TGCAGCGTTTGGTCGGGGGAGACAAACTACGAGCAGTACTTC.

This clonotype was seen many times. The CDR3 protein is CASGTRDEQFF. CDR3 DNA: TGTGCCAGTGGGACTAGGGATGAGCAGTTCTTC. J is TRBJ2-1 and V is TRBV28; TRBD2 agrees at 8 bases. The CDR3 covers 11 residues. J gave up 8 bases and V 9 bases, and 3 bases lay outside the gene matches. The germline CDR1 and CDR2 sequences are MDHEN and SYDVKM.